This passage covers 22 T cell receptor beta chains from one sample sequenced in a study of response to subunit inactivated influenza vaccine. TCRdb reprocessed the RT-PCR reads with MiXCR, giving one entry per CDR3 protein. In the table there are fewer than 250,000 distinct CDR3 sequences, 13% to 15% of which are singletons. This sample comprised CD8+ T cells sorted from PBMCs, obtained less than 6 days after vaccination. These receptors all stem from a man aged 45 to 65 who received an inactivated influenza vaccine.

The chain couples TRBV5-1 to TRBJ1-1; tentatively, D is TRBD1 (5 bases). Germline V CDR1 and CDR2: SGHRS, YFSETQ. This CDR3 is 14 amino acids long. V was cut by 3 bases and J by 0 bases, with 9 bases left in between. The CDR3 region has the DNA TGCGCCAGCAGCTACGAGACAGTGAACACTGAAGCTTTCTTT. Translating gives CASSYETVNTEAFF.

This clonotype came up a few times. The chain joins TRBV28 to TRBJ2-5, with a weak D call TRBD2 (5 bases). V was shortened by 5 bases and J by 1 base, with 11 bases between the two germline ends. From germline, CDR1 is MDHEN and CDR2 SYDVKM. This CDR3 is built from 14 residues. Here the CDR3 reads CASSLTSLQETQYF. The CDR3 nucleotides read TGTGCCAGCAGTCTCACTAGTCTCCAAGAGACCCAGTACTTC.

The chain is built from TRBV27 and TRBJ2-7, with a weak D call TRBD2 (7 bases). There are 14 residues in the CDR3. Germline-derived CDR1 and CDR2 are MNHEY and SMNVEV (reference sequence). V gave up 2 bases and J gave up 4 bases, with 12 bases separating them. CDR3 sequence reads: CASSLGGAQYEQYF. CDR3 DNA: TGTGCCAGCAGTTTAGGGGGGGCGCAATACGAGCAGTACTTC.

This clonotype was detected many times. V is TRBV28 and J is TRBJ1-5; 8 nucleotides match TRBD1. Trimming cost V 6 bases and J 6 bases; bases outside gene matches: 7. The CDR3 has 14 residues. Looked up from germline, CDR1 is MDHEN and CDR2 is SYDVKM. The CDR3 coding sequence is TGTGCCAGCAGAACGGACAGGGTGGTTCAGCCCCAGCATTTT. Its protein is CASRTDRVVQPQHF.

This clonotype was recorded at least ten times. The CDR3 sequence: CASSFADSGNTIYF. For the CDR3, the DNA is TGTGCCAGCAGTTTCGCGGACTCTGGAAACACCATATATTTT. The chain couples TRBV12-3 or TRBV12-4 to TRBJ1-3, with no clear D. This CDR3 is built from 14 residues. Trimming left V 3 bases short and J 0 bases short, with 6 bases between.

This clonotype was counted between two and nine times. The V call is TRBV4-3, the J call TRBJ1-4; 7 bases map to TRBD1. The CDR3 runs 16 residues. CDR1 and CDR2 (germline): LGHNA, YSLEER. V was clipped by 1 base and J by 4 bases; unmatched bases: 6. The CDR3 nucleotides read TGCGCCAGCAGCCAAGCCCGGACAGGACGTAATGAAAAACTGTTTTTT. Translating gives CASSQARTGRNEKLFF.

J is TRBJ1-5 and V is TRBV9; 7 bases map to TRBD1. The CDR3 spans 14 residues. The germline CDR1 and CDR2 sequences are SGDLS and YYNGEE. Germline trimming cut 3 bases from V and 5 bases from J; bases unmatched to any gene: 5. CDR3 residues: CASSAGQVYQPQHF. In DNA, the CDR3 is TGTGCCAGCAGCGCCGGACAGGTGTATCAGCCCCAGCATTTT.

This clonotype was counted many times. V and J are TRBV20-1 and TRBJ2-1; 9 bases fit TRBD2. V shed 7 bases and J 6 bases; nucleotides not matched to a gene: 7. The germline gives CDR1 DFQATT, CDR2 SNEGSKA (reference sequence). The CDR3 is 13 residues long. DNA for the CDR3: TGCAGTGTGACTAGCGGTGACATCAATGAGCAGTTCTTC. Amino acids: CSVTSGDINEQFF.

The genes are TRBV20-1 and TRBJ2-7, with a weak D call TRBD2 (6 bases). V shed 1 base and J shed 2 bases, with 9 bases lying between them. Germline CDR1 reads DFQATT; CDR2 reads SNEGSKA (reference sequence). The CDR3 length is 13 residues. In DNA, the CDR3 is TGCAGTGCTAGAGTGGACTACCCCTACGAGCAGTACTTC. Amino acids: CSARVDYPYEQYF.

The rearrangement links TRBV20-1 to TRBJ1-1, with TRBD1 identical over 10 bases. This CDR3 is built from 16 residues. Looked up from germline, CDR1 is DFQATT and CDR2 is SNEGSKA (reference sequence). J lost 0 bases, V lost 5 bases, and 9 bases had no gene match. The CDR3 DNA follows: TGCAGTGCTGACATGGGACAGGGGATACTGAACACTGAAGCTTTCTTT. It translates to CSADMGQGILNTEAFF.

This clonotype was seen repeatedly, ten times or more. V usage is TRBV29-1 and J usage is TRBJ2-1; 8 nucleotides align to TRBD2. Germline V gene sequence: CDR1 SQVTM, CDR2 ANQGSEA. V was clipped by 0 bases and J by 0 bases; unmatched bases: 4. CDR3 length: 16 residues. The CDR3 nucleotides read TGCAGCGTTGAAGACGCTAGCGGGCTCTCCTACAATGAGCAGTTCTTC. Translated, it gives CSVEDASGLSYNEQFF.

The rearrangement links TRBV10-3 to TRBJ2-2; no clear D gene. Germline V CDR1 and CDR2: ENHRY, SYGVKD. V was trimmed by 8 bases and J by 6 bases, leaving 10 bases between them. This CDR3 contains 12 residues. The CDR3 DNA sequence: TGTGCCATCCGTTGGGGATCCGGGGAGCTGTTTTTT. Amino acids: CAIRWGSGELFF.

This chain joins TRBV6-1 and TRBJ2-7, with D maybe TRBD2 (5 bases). The germline V gene has CDR1 MNHNS and CDR2 SASEGT. This CDR3 has 13 amino acids. V gave up 6 bases and J gave up 4 bases, with 13 bases separating them. CDR3 sequence: CASSIGVRYEQYF. In DNA, the CDR3 is TGTGCCAGCAGCATCGGGGTTAGGTACGAGCAGTACTTC.

Many counts were recorded for this clonotype. This chain links TRBV11-2 with TRBJ2-3; TRBD2 matches at 10 bases. Germline assignment: CDR1 SGHAT and CDR2 FQNNGV. The trim removed 5 bases at V and 2 bases at J, leaving 10 bases unmatched. The CDR3 is 17 residues long. The CDR3 DNA follows: TGTGCCAGCAGCCTTTACACACTAGCGGGATACACAGATACGCAGTATTTT. Translating gives CASSLYTLAGYTDTQYF. Full variable domain (remainder filled in from reference TRBV11-2 and TRBJ2-3): EAGVAQSPRYKIIEKRQSVAFWCNPISGHATLYWYQQILGQGPKLLIQFQNNGVVDDSQLPKDRFSAERLKGVDSTLKIQPAKLEDSAVYLCASSLYTLAGYTDTQYFGPGTRLTVL.

In its sample, this clonotype was seen a few times. The chain combines TRBV5-1 with TRBJ1-3; D uncertain. V was shortened by 4 bases and J by 0 bases, with 5 bases between the two germline ends. CDR3 length: 13 residues. The germline V gene has CDR1 SGHRS and CDR2 YFSETQ. CDR3 in amino acids: CASSQNSGNTIYF. CDR3 nucleotides: TGCGCCAGCAGCCAGAACTCTGGAAACACCATATATTTT.

This clonotype was detected only once. This sequence joins TRBV24-1 and TRBJ2-3; 8 bases are a match to TRBD1. Germline V gene sequence: CDR1 KGHDR, CDR2 SFDVKD. This CDR3 spans 22 amino acids. The CDR3 region is CAASDPAPDVKTGVLGTDTQYF. The DNA of the CDR3 is TGTGCGGCCAGTGATCCAGCGCCCGATGTAAAGACAGGGGTCCTCGGCACAGATACGCAGTATTTT.

V and J are TRBV27 and TRBJ2-4, with 8 bases identical to TRBD1. The V segment lost 1 base and the J segment 1 base; nucleotides outside the gene matches: 12. CDR1 is MNHEY and CDR2 is SMNVEV in the germline V gene (reference sequence). CDR3 size: 19 residues. CDR3 nucleotides: TGTGCCAGCAGTTTATATGGCGGGGCAGGGGGCGGCGCCAAAAACATTCAGTACTTC. It translates to CASSLYGGAGGGAKNIQYF.

The chain carries TRBV7-2 and TRBJ1-1; D is possibly TRBD1 (6 bases). Germline CDR1 is SGHTA and CDR2 is FQGNSA. The CDR3 has 15 amino acids. V was trimmed by 2 bases and J by 3 bases, leaving 13 bases between them. The CDR3 sequence: CASSLSGHWDTEAFF. The CDR3 DNA sequence: TGTGCCAGCAGCTTATCGGGACACTGGGACACTGAAGCTTTCTTT. Variable domain in full (rest from reference TRBV7-2 and TRBJ1-1): GAGVSQSPSNKVTEKGKDVELRCDPISGHTALYWYRQSLGQGLEFLIYFQGNSAPDKSGLPSDRFSAERTGGSVSTLTIQRTQQEDSAVYLCASSLSGHWDTEAFFGQGTRLTVV.

The chain employs TRBV10-3 and TRBJ1-2; no clear D gene. Germline CDR1 and CDR2: ENHRY and SYGVKD. Deletions cut 4 bases from V and 0 bases from J, with 9 bases between. This CDR3 contains 14 residues. CDR3 in amino acids: CAISGTEANYGYTF. DNA for the CDR3: TGTGCCATCAGTGGGACGGAAGCTAACTATGGCTACACCTTC.

This clonotype was detected ten times or more. The chain recombines TRBV9 with TRBJ2-3; 7 nucleotides match TRBD2. The CDR3 sequence is 15 residues long. Losses at the gene ends were 4 bases for V and 2 bases for J; bases not matched to a gene: 7. Germline CDR1 SGDLS, CDR2 YYNGEE. The CDR3 nucleotides read TGTGCCAGCAGCTCCGCGGGGGTGACCACAGATACGCAGTATTTT. Translation gives CASSSAGVTTDTQYF.

This chain uses TRBV19 with TRBJ2-4, with D possibly matching TRBD1 (5 bases). The germline gives CDR1 LNHDA, CDR2 SQIVND (reference sequence). This CDR3 contains 16 residues. The ends were cut back, 1 base at V and 2 bases at J, with 12 bases in the middle. The CDR3 here is CASSIARVVPKNIQYF. The CDR3 region has the DNA TGTGCCAGTAGTATAGCCAGGGTGGTTCCCAAAAACATTCAGTACTTC. The full variable domain, completed using reference TRBV19 and TRBJ2-4, is DGGITQSPKYLFRKEGQNVTLSCEQNLNHDAMYWYRQDPGQGLRLIYYSQIVNDFQKGDIAEGYSVSREKKESFPLTVTSAQKNPTAFYLCASSIARVVPKNIQYFGAGTRLSVL.

This clonotype was seen at least ten times. The chain carries TRBV13 and TRBJ2-4; 8 nucleotides line up with TRBD2. The germline gives CDR1 PRHDT, CDR2 FYEKMQ (reference sequence). Losses at the gene ends were 3 bases for V and 0 bases for J; bases not matched to a gene: 4. The length of the CDR3 is 16 residues. The CDR3 is CASSFRGGEAKNIQYF. The DNA for the CDR3 is TGTGCCAGCAGCTTTCGGGGGGGAGAAGCCAAAAACATTCAGTACTTC.